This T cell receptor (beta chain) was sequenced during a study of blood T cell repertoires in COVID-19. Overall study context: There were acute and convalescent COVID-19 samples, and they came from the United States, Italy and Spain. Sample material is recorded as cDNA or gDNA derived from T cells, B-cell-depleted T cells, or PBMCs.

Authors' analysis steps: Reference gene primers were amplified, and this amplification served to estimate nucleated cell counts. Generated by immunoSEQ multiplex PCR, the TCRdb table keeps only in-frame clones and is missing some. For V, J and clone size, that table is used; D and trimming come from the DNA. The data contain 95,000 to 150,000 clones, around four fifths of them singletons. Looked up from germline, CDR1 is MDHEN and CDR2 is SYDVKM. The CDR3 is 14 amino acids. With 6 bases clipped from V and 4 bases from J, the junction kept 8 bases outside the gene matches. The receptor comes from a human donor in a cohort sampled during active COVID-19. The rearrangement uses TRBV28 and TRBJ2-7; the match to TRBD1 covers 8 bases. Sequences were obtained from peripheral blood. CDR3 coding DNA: TGTGCCAGCAGCCGTCAGGGGGCGGTTTACGAGCAGTACTTC. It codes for CASSRQGAVYEQYF.